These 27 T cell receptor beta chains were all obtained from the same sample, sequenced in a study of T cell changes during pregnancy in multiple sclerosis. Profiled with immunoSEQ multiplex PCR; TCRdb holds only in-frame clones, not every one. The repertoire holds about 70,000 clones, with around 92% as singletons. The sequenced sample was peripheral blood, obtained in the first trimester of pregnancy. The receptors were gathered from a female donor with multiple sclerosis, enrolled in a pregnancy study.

The CDR3 loop is CASSEDTSYEQYF. As DNA, the CDR3 is TGTGCCAGCAGTGAAGACACCTCCTACGAGCAGTACTTC. The V and J genes are TRBV2 and TRBJ2-7, with D hard to call. The CDR3 is made up of 13 amino acids. CDR1 and CDR2 from the germline V gene are SNHLY and FYNNEI. V was trimmed by 1 base and J by 0 bases, leaving 4 bases between them.

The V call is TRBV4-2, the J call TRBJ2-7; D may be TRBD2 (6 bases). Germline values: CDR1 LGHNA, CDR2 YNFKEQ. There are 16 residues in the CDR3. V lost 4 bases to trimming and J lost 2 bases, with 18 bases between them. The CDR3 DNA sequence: TGTGCCAGCAGCCGGGGAGGAGGGAGGACCCCCTACGAGCAGTACTTC. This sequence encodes CASSRGGGRTPYEQYF.

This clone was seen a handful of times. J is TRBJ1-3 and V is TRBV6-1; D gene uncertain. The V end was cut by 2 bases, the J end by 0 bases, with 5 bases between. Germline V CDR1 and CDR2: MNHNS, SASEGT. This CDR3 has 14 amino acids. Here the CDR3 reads CASSEQSSGNTIYF. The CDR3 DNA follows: TGTGCCAGCAGTGAACAGTCCTCTGGAAACACCATATATTTT.

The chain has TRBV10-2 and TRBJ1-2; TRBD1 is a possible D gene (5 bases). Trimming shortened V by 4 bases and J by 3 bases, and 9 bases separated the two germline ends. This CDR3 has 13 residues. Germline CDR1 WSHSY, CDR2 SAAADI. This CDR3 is CASSGGRDYGYTF. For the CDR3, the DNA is TGCGCCAGCAGTGGTGGCAGGGACTATGGCTACACCTTC.

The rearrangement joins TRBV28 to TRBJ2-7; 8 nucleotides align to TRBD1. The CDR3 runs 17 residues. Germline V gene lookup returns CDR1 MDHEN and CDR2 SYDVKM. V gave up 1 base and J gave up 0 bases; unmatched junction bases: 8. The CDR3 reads CASSLLAPQGASYEQYF. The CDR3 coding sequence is TGTGCCAGCAGTTTATTGGCCCCCCAGGGGGCCTCCTACGAGCAGTACTTC.

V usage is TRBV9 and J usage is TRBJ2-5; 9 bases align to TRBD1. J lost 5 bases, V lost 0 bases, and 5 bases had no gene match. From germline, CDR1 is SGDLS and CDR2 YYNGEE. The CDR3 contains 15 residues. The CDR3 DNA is TGTGCCAGCAGCGTAGAGGGACAGGGCGGTGAGACCCAGTACTTC. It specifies CASSVEGQGGETQYF.

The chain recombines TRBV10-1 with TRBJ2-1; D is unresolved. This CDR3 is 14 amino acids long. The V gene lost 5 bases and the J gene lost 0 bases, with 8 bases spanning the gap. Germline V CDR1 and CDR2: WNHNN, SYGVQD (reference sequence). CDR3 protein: CASSPESSYNEQFF. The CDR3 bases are TGCGCCAGCAGTCCTGAGAGCTCCTACAATGAGCAGTTCTTC.

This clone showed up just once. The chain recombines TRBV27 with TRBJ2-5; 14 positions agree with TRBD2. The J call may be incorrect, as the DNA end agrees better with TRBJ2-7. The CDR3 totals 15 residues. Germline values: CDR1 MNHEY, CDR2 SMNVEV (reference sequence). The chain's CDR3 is CASSFGLAGGYEQYF. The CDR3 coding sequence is TGTGCCAGCAGTTTCGGACTAGCGGGAGGATACGAGCAGTACTTC.

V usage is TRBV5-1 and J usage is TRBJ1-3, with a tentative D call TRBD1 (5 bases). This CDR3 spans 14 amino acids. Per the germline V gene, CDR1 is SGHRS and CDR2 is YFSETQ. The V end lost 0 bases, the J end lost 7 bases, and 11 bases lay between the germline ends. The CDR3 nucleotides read TGCGCCAGCAGCTTGGGACTTCAGGGCAACACCATATATTTT. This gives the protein CASSLGLQGNTIYF.

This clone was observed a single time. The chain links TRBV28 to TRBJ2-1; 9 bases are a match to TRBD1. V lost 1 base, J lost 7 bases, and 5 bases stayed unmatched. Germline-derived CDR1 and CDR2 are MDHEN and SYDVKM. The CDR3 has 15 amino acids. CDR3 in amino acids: CASSLLQGAKNEQFF. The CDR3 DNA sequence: TGTGCCAGCAGTTTATTACAGGGGGCCAAGAATGAGCAGTTCTTC.

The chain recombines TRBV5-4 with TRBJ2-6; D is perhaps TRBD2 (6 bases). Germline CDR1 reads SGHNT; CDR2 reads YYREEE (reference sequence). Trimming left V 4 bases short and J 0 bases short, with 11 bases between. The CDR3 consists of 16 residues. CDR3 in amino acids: CASSILGGSGANVLTF. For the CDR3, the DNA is TGTGCCAGCAGCATCCTGGGGGGCTCTGGGGCCAACGTCCTGACTTTC.

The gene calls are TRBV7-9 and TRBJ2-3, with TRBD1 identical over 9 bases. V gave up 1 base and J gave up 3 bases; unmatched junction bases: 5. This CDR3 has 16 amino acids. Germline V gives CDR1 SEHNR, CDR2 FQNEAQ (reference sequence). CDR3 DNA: TGTGCCAGCAGCTTAGTAACAGGGGGCCGGACAGATACGCAGTATTTT. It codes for CASSLVTGGRTDTQYF.

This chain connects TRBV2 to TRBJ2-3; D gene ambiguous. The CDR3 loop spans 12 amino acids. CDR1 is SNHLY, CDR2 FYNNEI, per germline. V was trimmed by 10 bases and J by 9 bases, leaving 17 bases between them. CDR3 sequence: CATQITQITQYF. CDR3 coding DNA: TGTGCCACTCAGATAACACAGATAACGCAGTATTTT.

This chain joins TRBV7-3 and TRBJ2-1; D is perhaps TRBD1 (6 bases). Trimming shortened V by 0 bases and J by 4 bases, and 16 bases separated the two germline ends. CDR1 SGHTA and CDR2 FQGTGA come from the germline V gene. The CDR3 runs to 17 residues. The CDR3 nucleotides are TGTGCCAGCAGCTTAACGCCAGGGGCCAACCTTTACAATGAGCAGTTCTTC. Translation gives CASSLTPGANLYNEQFF. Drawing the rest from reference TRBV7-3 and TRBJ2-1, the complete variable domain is GAGVSQTPSNKVTEKGKYVELRCDPISGHTALYWYRQSLGQGPEFLIYFQGTGAADDSGLPNDRFFAVRPEGSVSTLKIQRTERGDSAVYLCASSLTPGANLYNEQFFGPGTRLTVL.

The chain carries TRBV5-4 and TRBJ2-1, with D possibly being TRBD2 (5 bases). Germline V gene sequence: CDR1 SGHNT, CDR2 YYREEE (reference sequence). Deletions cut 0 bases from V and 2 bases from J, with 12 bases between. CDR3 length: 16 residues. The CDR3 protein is CASSLDLANAYNEQFF. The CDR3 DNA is TGTGCCAGCAGCTTGGACCTAGCCAACGCCTACAATGAGCAGTTCTTC.

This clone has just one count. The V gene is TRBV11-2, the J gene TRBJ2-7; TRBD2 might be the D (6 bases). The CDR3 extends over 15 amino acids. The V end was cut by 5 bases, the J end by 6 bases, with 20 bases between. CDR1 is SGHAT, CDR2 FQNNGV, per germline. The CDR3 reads CASSLGTLGVSEQYF. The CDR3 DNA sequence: TGTGCCAGCAGCCTGGGGACTCTCGGGGTTTCCGAGCAGTACTTC.

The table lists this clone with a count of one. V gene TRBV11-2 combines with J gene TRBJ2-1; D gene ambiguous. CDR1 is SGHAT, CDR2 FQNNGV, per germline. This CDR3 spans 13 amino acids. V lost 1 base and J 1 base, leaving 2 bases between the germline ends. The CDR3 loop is CASSLVSYNEQFF. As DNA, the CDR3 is TGTGCCAGCAGCTTAGTATCCTACAATGAGCAGTTCTTC.

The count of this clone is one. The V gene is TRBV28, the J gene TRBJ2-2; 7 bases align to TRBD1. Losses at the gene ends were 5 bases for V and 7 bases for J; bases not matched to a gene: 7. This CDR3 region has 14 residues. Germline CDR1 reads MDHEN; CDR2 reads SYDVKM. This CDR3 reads CASSRQGVGGELFF. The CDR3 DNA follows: TGTGCCAGCAGTCGACAGGGAGTAGGCGGGGAGCTGTTTTTT.

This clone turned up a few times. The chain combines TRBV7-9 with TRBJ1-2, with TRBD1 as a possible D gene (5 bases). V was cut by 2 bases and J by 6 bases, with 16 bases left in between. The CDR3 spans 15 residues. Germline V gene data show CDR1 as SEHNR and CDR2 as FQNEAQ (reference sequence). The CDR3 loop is CASSLISQGMHGYTF. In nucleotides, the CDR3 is TGTGCCAGCAGCTTAATCAGTCAGGGAATGCATGGCTACACCTTC. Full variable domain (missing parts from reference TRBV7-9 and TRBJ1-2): DTGVSQNPRHKITKRGQNVTFRCDPISEHNRLYWYRQTLGQGPEFLTYFQNEAQLEKSRLLSDRFSAERPKGSFSTLEIQRTEQGDSAMYLCASSLISQGMHGYTFGSGTRLTVV.

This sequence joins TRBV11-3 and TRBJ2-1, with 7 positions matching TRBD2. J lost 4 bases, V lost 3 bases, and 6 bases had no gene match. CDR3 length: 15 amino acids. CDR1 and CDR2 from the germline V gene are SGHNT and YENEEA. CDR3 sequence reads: CASSFLTSPYNEQFF. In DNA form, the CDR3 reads TGTGCCAGCAGCTTTCTGACTAGCCCGTACAATGAGCAGTTCTTC.

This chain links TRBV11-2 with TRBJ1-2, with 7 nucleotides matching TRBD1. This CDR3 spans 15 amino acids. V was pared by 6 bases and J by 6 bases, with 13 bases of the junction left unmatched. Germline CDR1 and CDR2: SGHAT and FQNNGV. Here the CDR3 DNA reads TGTGCCAGCAGTTTACTTAACAGGGGACTTAATGGCTACACCTTC. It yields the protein CASSLLNRGLNGYTF.

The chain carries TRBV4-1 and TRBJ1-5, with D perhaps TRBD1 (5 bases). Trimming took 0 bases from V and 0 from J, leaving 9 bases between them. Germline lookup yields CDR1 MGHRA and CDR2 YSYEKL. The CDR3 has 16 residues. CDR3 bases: TGCGCCAGCAGCCAAGATCCAGGGTTTAGCAATCAGCCCCAGCATTTT. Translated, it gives CASSQDPGFSNQPQHF.

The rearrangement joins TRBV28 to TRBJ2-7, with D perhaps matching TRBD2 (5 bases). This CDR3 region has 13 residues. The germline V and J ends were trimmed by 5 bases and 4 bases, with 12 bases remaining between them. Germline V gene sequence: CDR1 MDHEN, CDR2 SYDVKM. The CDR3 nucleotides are TGTGCCAGCAGTCTTGAGGGCCGATACGAGCAGTACTTC. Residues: CASSLEGRYEQYF. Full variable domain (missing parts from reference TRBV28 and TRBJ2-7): DVKVTQSSRYLVKRTGEKVFLECVQDMDHENMFWYRQDPGLGLRLIYFSYDVKMKEKGDIPEGYSVSREKKERFSLILESASTNQTSMYLCASSLEGRYEQYFGPGTRLTVT.

CDR3 protein: CASSEVSRGSHRRPMNTEAFF. DNA of the CDR3: TGTGCCAGCAGTGAAGTTTCGCGTGGGAGTCACCGCCGGCCTATGAACACTGAAGCTTTCTTT. The V call is TRBV2, the J call TRBJ1-1; no clear D gene. This CDR3 contains 21 residues. V lost 1 base and J lost 0, with 27 bases in between. CDR1 is SNHLY, CDR2 FYNNEI, per germline. Supplemented by reference TRBV2 and TRBJ1-1, the full variable domain reads EPEVTQTPSHQVTQMGQEVILRCVPISNHLYFYWYRQILGQKVEFLVSFYNNEISEKSEIFDDQFSVERPDGSNFTLKIRSTKLEDSAMYFCASSEVSRGSHRRPMNTEAFFGQGTRLTVV.

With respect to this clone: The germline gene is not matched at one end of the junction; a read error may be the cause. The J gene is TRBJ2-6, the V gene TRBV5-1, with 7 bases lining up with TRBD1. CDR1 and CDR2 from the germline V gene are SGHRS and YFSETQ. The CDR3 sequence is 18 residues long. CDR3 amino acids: CASCLFPGQISGANVLTF. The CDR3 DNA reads TGCGCCAGCTGCTTATTCCCGGGACAGATCTCTGGGGCCAACGTCCTGACTTTC.

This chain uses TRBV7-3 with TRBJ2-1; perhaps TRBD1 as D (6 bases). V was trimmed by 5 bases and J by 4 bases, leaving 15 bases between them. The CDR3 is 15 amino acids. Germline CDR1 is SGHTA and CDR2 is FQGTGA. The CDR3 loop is CASSLSEGGYNEQFF. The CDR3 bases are TGTGCCAGCAGCCTGTCCGAAGGGGGTTACAATGAGCAGTTCTTC.

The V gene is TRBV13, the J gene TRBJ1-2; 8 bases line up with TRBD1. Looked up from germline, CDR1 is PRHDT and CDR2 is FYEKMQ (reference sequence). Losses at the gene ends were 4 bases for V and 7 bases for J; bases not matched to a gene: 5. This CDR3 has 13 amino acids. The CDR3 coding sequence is TGTGCCAGCAGCTCGGACAGGGTAGGTGGCTACACCTTC. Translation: CASSSDRVGGYTF.